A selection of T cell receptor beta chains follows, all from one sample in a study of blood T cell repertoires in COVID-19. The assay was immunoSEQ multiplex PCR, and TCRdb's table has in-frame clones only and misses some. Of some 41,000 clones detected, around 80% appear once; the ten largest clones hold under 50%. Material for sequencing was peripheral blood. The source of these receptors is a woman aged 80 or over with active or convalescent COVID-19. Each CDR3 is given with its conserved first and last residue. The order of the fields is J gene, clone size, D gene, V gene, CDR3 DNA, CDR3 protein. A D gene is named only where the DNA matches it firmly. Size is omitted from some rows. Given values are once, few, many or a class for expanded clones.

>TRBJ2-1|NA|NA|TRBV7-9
TGTGCCAGCAGCTTTGGCTATCGGGAAAACAATGAGCAGTTCTTC
CASSFGYRENNEQFF
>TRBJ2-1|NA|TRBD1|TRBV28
TGTGCCAGCAGCTCCGCCAGGACAGGTTCCTACAATGAGCAGTTCTTC
CASSSARTGSYNEQFF
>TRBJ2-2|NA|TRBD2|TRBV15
TGTGCCACCAGCACCTGGACTAGCGGCCTTGGTTTAACCGGGGAGCTGTTTTTT
CATSTWTSGLGLTGELFF
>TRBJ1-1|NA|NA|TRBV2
TGTGCCAGCGGGAAGGGGTTAGGCACTGAAGCTTTCTTT
CASGKGLGTEAFF
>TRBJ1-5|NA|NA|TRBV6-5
TGTGCCAGCAAGGACTCGTCCAATCAGCCCCAGCATTTT
CASKDSSNQPQHF
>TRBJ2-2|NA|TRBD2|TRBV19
TGTGCCAGTAGTTCAGCGGGAGGACCGCCCGGGGAGCTGTTTTTT
CASSSAGGPPGELFF
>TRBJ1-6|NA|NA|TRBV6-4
TGTGCCAGCAGTGAAGAGGCCAGAGGCGATTCACCCCTCCACTTT
CASSEEARGDSPLHF
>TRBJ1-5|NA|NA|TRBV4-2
TGTGCCAGCAGCCAAGCCTCGGTGGGGGGGACGAATCAGCCCCAGCATTTT
CASSQASVGGTNQPQHF
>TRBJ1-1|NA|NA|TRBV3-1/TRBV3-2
TGTGCCAGCAGCCAAGTCAGTGGGGGCCCGGGGGCTTTCTTT
CASSQVSGGPGAFF
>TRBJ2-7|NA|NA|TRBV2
TGTGCCAGCAGAGTCTGGGACACCGAGCAGTACTTC
CASRVWDTEQYF
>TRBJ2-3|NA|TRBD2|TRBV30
TGTGCCTGGAAACTAGCGGGAGGAACTGGCACAGATACGCAGTATTTT
CAWKLAGGTGTDTQYF
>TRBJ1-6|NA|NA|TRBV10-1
TGCGCCAGCAGCCCGGGGGTGTATAATTCACCCCTCCACTTT
CASSPGVYNSPLHF
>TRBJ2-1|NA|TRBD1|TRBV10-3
TGTGCCATCAGAACGACAGGGAATGAGCAGTTCTTC
CAIRTTGNEQFF
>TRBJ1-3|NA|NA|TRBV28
TGTGCCAGCAGTTTAGTGCAGTCTTCTGGAAACACCATATATTTT
CASSLVQSSGNTIYF
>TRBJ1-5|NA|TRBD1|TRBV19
TGTGCCAGTAGTATTGGCGGGACAGGGAAACAGCCCCAGCATTTT
CASSIGGTGKQPQHF
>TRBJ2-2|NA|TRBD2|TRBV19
TGTGCCAGTACGACTAGCGGGAGTCTCGGGGAGCTGTTTTTT
CASTTSGSLGELFF
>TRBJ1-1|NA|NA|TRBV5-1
TGCGCCAGCAGCGTGGGCGGATTGAACACTGAAGCTTTCTTT
CASSVGGLNTEAFF
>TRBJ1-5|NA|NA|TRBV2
TGTGCCAGCAGTCCAATAGTATCCTCCAATCAGCCCCAGCATTTT
CASSPIVSSNQPQHF
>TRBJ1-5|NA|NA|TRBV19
TGTGCCAGTGCTACAGGACGCAATCAGCCCCAGCATTTT
CASATGRNQPQHF
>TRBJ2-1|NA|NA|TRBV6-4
TGTGCCAGCAGTATACTACTAGTATTTAATGAGCAGTTCTTC
CASSILLVFNEQFF
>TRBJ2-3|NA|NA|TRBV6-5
TGTGCCAGCACCTACGCCGAGGATACGCAGTATTTT
CASTYAEDTQYF
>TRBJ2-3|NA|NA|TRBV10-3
TGTGCCATCAAGGCGGGCCCCACAGATACGCAGTATTTT
CAIKAGPTDTQYF
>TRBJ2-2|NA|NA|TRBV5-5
TGTGCCAGCAGCTTGGCGGACATCCTCACCGGGGAGCTGTTTTTT
CASSLADILTGELFF
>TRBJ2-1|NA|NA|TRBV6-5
TGTGCCAGCAGTTCGGGACTCCTACTCAACAATGAGCAGTTCTTC
CASSSGLLLNNEQFF
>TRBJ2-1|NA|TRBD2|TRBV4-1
TGCGCCAGCAGCCAATCCGTACTCAGCGGGAAGTACAATGAGCAGTTCTTC
CASSQSVLSGKYNEQFF
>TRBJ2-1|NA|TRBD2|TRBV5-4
TGTGCCAGCAGCGCCCAGACTAGCGGGAGACATAATGAGCAGTTCTTC
CASSAQTSGRHNEQFF
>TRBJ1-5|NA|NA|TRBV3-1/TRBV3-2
TGTGCCAGCAGCCAAGAGGTAGCCGGGTGTTATAGCAATCAGCCCCAGCATTTT
CASSQEVAGCYSNQPQHF
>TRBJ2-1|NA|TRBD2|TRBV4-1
TGCGCCAGCAGCCAAGTCGGTAGGACTAGCGGGAGATTAAATGAGCAGTTCTTC
CASSQVGRTSGRLNEQFF
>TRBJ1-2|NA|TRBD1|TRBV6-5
TGTGCCAGCAGGTCCCGGGACAGGGGGGGGAATGGCTACACCTTC
CASRSRDRGGNGYTF
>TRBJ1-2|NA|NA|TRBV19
TGTGCCAGTAGTATAGATAGACAAGCTAACTATGGCTACACCTTC
CASSIDRQANYGYTF
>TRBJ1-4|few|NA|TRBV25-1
TGTGCCAGCAGCCAGACAAGTGAAAAACTGTTTTTT
CASSQTSEKLFF
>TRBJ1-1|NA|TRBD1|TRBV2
TGTGCCACCACCGGACAGGGTGTTCAGACTGAAGCTTTCTTT
CATTGQGVQTEAFF
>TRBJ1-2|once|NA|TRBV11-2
TGTGCCAGCAGCCAAGCACGAGCTAACTATGGCTACACCTTC
CASSQARANYGYTF
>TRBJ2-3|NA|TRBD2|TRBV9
TGTGCCAGCAGCGTAGGGGCGGGAGGGCCTACAGATACGCAGTATTTT
CASSVGAGGPTDTQYF
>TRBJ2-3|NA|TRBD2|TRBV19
TGTGCCAGTAGTAGAGGACTAGCGGCCCGAGATACGCAGTATTTT
CASSRGLAARDTQYF
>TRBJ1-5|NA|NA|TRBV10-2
TGCGCCAGCAGCGAACAGGGAAATCAGCCCCAGCATTTT
CASSEQGNQPQHF
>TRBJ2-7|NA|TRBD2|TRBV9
TGTGCCAGCAGCGCGGATAGCGGGAGCTTCTATGAGCAGTACTTC
CASSADSGSFYEQYF
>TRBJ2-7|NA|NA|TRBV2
TGTGCCAGCAGGGAAGGACTTAACTACGAGCAGTACTTC
CASREGLNYEQYF
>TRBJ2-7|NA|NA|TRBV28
TGTGCCAGCAGTCCTCGGGACTCTTACGAGCAGTACTTC
CASSPRDSYEQYF
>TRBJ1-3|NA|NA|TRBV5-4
TGTGCCAGCAGCTTGAGTGGTAGGGGGATGAGAAACACCATATATTTT
CASSLSGRGMRNTIYF
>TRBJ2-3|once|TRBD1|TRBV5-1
TGCGCCAGCAGCTTGGGTCAGGGGGAGACAGATACGCAGTATTTT
CASSLGQGETDTQYF
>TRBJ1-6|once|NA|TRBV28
TGTGCCAGCAGTCGGGACGGGAGCTCGTATAATTCACCCCTCCACTTT
CASSRDGSSYNSPLHF
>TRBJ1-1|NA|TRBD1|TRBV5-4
TGTGCCAGCAGCCTCCGACAGGGGGCCGAGCGAGCTTTCTTT
CASSLRQGAERAFF
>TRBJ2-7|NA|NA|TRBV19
TGTGCCAGCTCTCAGGGTAAGGGGGTTGGGTACGAGCAGTACTTC
CASSQGKGVGYEQYF
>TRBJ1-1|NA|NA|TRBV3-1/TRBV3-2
TGTGCCAGCAGCCAAGAGTACAGGGTCTACACTGAAGCTTTCTTT
CASSQEYRVYTEAFF
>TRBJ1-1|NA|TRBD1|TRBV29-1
TGCAGCCTCGGAGGACAGGGAGCGGGCACTGAAGCTTTCTTT
CSLGGQGAGTEAFF
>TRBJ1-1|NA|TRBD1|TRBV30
TGTGCCTGGAGTGTGTCGCTGACAGGGCTCCGCACTGAAGCTTTCTTT
CAWSVSLTGLRTEAFF
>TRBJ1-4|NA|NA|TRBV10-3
TGTGCCATGGCTGGGGACATTGGCGAAAAACTGTTTTTT
CAMAGDIGEKLFF
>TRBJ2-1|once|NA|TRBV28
TGTGCCAGCAGTACACCAGCGGACCCAAACTACAATGAGCAGTTCTTC
CASSTPADPNYNEQFF
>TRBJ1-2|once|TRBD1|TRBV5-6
TGTGCCAGCAGTCCCCGGGACAGGGTGGGAGGCTACACCTTC
CASSPRDRVGGYTF
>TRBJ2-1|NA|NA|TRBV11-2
TGTGCCAGCAGCTTAAACAGGCAATCCTACAATGAGCAGTTCTTC
CASSLNRQSYNEQFF
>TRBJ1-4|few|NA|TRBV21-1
TGTGCCAGCAGCAAAGCTGTCCCGGGACATCTGTGGGGTGAAAAACTGTTTTTT
CASSKAVPGHLWGEKLFF
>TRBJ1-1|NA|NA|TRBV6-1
TGTGCCAGCAGTGAAGCGCTCCGGGGGAACCGGAACACTGAAGCTTTCTTT
CASSEALRGNRNTEAFF